The 30 T cell receptor beta chains below were found in one sample sequenced in a study of blood T cell repertoires in COVID-19. Sequencing used immunoSEQ multiplex PCR; TCRdb keeps in-frame clones, though not all of them. The table has 150,000 to 200,000 clones, 75% to 90% seen once. Sequenced: PBMCs or T cells enriched from blood (not recorded which). Receptors originate from a woman aged 30 to 39 who had recovered from COVID-19.

The CDR3 DNA sequence: TGTGCCACCAGTCAGTTCGCGAACACTGAAGCTTTCTTT. It is translated as CATSQFANTEAFF. V usage is TRBV24-1 and J usage is TRBJ1-1; D remains ambiguous. CDR1 is KGHDR, CDR2 SFDVKD, per germline. V was trimmed by 6 bases and J by 1 base, leaving 8 bases between them. This CDR3 is 13 amino acids long.

J is TRBJ2-1 and V is TRBV24-1, with 12 bases that match TRBD2. J was trimmed by 4 bases and V by 4 bases; bases with no gene match: 7. Germline assignment: CDR1 KGHDR and CDR2 SFDVKD. CDR3 length: 17 residues. The CDR3 protein is CATSDPGLAGSYNEQFF. The CDR3 region has the DNA TGTGCCACCAGTGACCCCGGACTAGCGGGATCTTACAATGAGCAGTTCTTC.

The rearrangement joins TRBV11-2 to TRBJ1-2, with D possibly TRBD1 on 5 matching bases. CDR1 and CDR2 from the germline V gene are SGHAT and FQNNGV. The CDR3 length is 12 residues. V lost 4 bases to trimming and J lost 8 bases, with 11 bases between them. The CDR3 region is CASSWGGWGYTF. The CDR3 nucleotides read TGTGCCAGCAGCTGGGGGGGTTGGGGCTACACCTTC.

The rearrangement links TRBV5-1 to TRBJ2-5; D remains unclear. Deletions cut 2 bases from V and 2 bases from J, with 7 bases between. CDR1 and CDR2 (germline): SGHRS, YFSETQ. CDR3 length: 13 residues. Written as DNA, the CDR3 is TGCGCCAGCAGCTTTGGGCCTCAAGAGACCCAGTACTTC. Translated, it gives CASSFGPQETQYF.

The chain uses TRBV19 and TRBJ1-3, with a weak D call TRBD1 (5 bases). Deletions cut 2 bases from V and 0 bases from J, with 11 bases between. Per germline, CDR1 LNHDA and CDR2 SQIVND (reference sequence). The CDR3 is 16 amino acids. The CDR3, as DNA: TGTGCCAGTAGTATAAGCCCCACAGGCTCTGGAAACACCATATATTTT. Encoded protein: CASSISPTGSGNTIYF.

This rearrangement joins TRBV9 to TRBJ1-1; 8 bases agree with TRBD1. Germline V gene sequence: CDR1 SGDLS, CDR2 YYNGEE. CDR3 length: 15 amino acids. V lost 3 bases and J lost 0; bases outside the gene matches: 4. The CDR3 here is CASSAETGVNTEAFF. The CDR3 DNA is TGTGCCAGCAGCGCCGAGACAGGGGTGAACACTGAAGCTTTCTTT.

This clone was seen more than once but under ten times. CDR3 in DNA: TGCAGCGTTGAAGGGGGCAGGGGTGGCTACACCTTC. Translated: CSVEGGRGGYTF. The V gene is TRBV29-1, the J gene TRBJ1-2; possibly TRBD1 for D (6 bases). V dropped 1 base and J dropped 7 bases, with 10 bases sitting between them. CDR1 and CDR2 from the germline V gene are SQVTM and ANQGSEA. CDR3 length: 12 residues.

The genes are TRBV7-9 and TRBJ2-3; possible D gene TRBD2, 5 bases. CDR3 length: 15 amino acids. The germline gives CDR1 SEHNR, CDR2 FQNEAQ (reference sequence). The V and J ends lost 3 bases and 0 bases respectively, with 10 bases between them. CDR3 amino acids: CASSFFSGSTDTQYF. The CDR3 bases are TGTGCCAGCAGCTTTTTCTCGGGGAGCACAGATACGCAGTATTTT.

The chain employs TRBV18 and TRBJ2-2; TRBD2 is a possible D gene (5 bases). V was trimmed by 2 bases and J by 5 bases, leaving 12 bases between them. The CDR3 has 15 amino acids. The V gene's germline CDR1 is KGHSH and CDR2 LQKENI. The CDR3 sequence: CASSPGIRGTGELFF. CDR3 nucleotide sequence: TGTGCCAGCTCACCAGGGATTCGCGGGACCGGGGAGCTGTTTTTT. The whole variable domain, remainder taken from reference TRBV18 and TRBJ2-2, is NAGVMQNPRHLVRRRGQEARLRCSPMKGHSHVYWYRQLPEEGLKFMVYLQKENIIDESGMPKERFSAEFPKEGPSILRIQQVVRGDSAAYFCASSPGIRGTGELFFGEGSRLTVL.

CDR3 coding DNA: TGTGCCACCAGCAGAGGGGAGGGGACTCCGTTTTTTGCGGCCAAAAACATTCAGTACTTC. Translated: CATSRGEGTPFFAAKNIQYF. The chain carries TRBV15 and TRBJ2-4, with 7 bases fitting TRBD2. Germline V gives CDR1 LNHNV, CDR2 YYDKDF (reference sequence). Trimming at V came to 1 base and at J to 1 base, leaving 16 bases not matched to a gene. The CDR3 spans 20 residues.

The chain carries TRBV29-1 and TRBJ2-3; 9 bases agree with TRBD2. Germline V CDR1 and CDR2: SQVTM, ANQGSEA. The CDR3 contains 15 residues. The J segment lost 2 bases and the V segment lost 1 base, leaving 4 bases of the junction unmatched. CDR3 sequence: CSVEGREGLTDTQYF. DNA of the CDR3: TGCAGCGTTGAAGGGCGGGAGGGCCTCACAGATACGCAGTATTTT.

V and J are TRBV4-2 and TRBJ1-2, with 8 bases lining up with TRBD1. CDR1 LGHNA and CDR2 YNFKEQ come from the germline V gene. The CDR3 runs 16 residues. J lost 4 bases, V lost 1 base, and 8 bases had no gene match. In nucleotides, the CDR3 is TGTGCCAGCAGCCAAGCAACCGGACAGGGAGCCTATGGCTACACCTTC. Protein product: CASSQATGQGAYGYTF.

The chain couples TRBV13 to TRBJ1-1, with 8 bases aligning to TRBD1. The CDR3 has 15 amino acids. J lost 6 bases, V lost 3 bases, and 9 bases had no gene match. Per the germline V gene, CDR1 is PRHDT and CDR2 is FYEKMQ (reference sequence). The CDR3 spells CASSLGTGGLPEAFF. CDR3 DNA: TGTGCCAGCAGCTTGGGCACAGGGGGATTGCCTGAAGCTTTCTTT.

The V call is TRBV24-1, the J call TRBJ2-5, with 7 bases that match TRBD2. Looked up from germline, CDR1 is KGHDR and CDR2 is SFDVKD. The CDR3 totals 13 residues. V was clipped by 5 bases and J by 1 base; unmatched bases: 0. The CDR3 sequence is CATSGGSQETQYF. CDR3 DNA: TGTGCCACCAGTGGCGGGAGCCAAGAGACCCAGTACTTC.

This clone was observed a single time. The chain joins TRBV12-3 or TRBV12-4 to TRBJ1-5; tentatively, D is TRBD1 (6 bases). V was pared by 5 bases and J by 12 bases, with 14 bases between. This CDR3 spans 12 amino acids. The CDR3 loop reads CASSVIQGDQHF. Here the CDR3 DNA reads TGTGCCAGCAGTGTTATACAGGGCGACCAGCATTTT.

This sequence joins TRBV7-2 and TRBJ1-5; possible D gene TRBD1, 5 bases. The CDR3 spans 16 residues. The germline V gene encodes CDR1 SGHTA and CDR2 FQGNSA. V was shortened by 1 base and J by 1 base, with 11 bases between the two germline ends. In nucleotides, the CDR3 is TGTGCCAGCAGCTTAGGGACATTCTTCAGCAATCAGCCCCAGCATTTT. Translation: CASSLGTFFSNQPQHF.

The chain recombines TRBV6-5 with TRBJ1-2; D remains ambiguous. This CDR3 comprises 12 residues. Germline lookup yields CDR1 MNHEY and CDR2 SVGAGI. Trimming took 2 bases from V and 7 from J, leaving 8 bases between them. CDR3 protein: CASSYDRGGYTF. The CDR3 DNA follows: TGTGCCAGCAGTTACGACCGGGGTGGCTACACCTTC.

The V gene is TRBV4-3, the J gene TRBJ2-7; D is perhaps TRBD2 (7 bases). The CDR3 consists of 16 residues. Trimming took off 1 base at V and 3 bases at J, with 16 bases between the two ends. The germline V gene encodes CDR1 LGHNA and CDR2 YSLEER. The CDR3 DNA reads as TGCGCCAGCAGCCAAGGATACGGGGGGCGCGACTACGAGCAGTACTTC. It yields the protein CASSQGYGGRDYEQYF.

This chain connects TRBV3-1 (or the pseudogene TRBV3-2) to TRBJ2-3, with a possible D match to TRBD2 (7 bases). Trimming left V 7 bases short and J 4 bases short, with 18 bases between. The CDR3 loop spans 15 amino acids. Germline CDR1 and CDR2: LGHDT and YNNKEL (reference sequence). DNA of the CDR3: TGTGCCAGCACTCCCTTGAGGGGGGGCGCAGATACGCAGTATTTT. It specifies CASTPLRGGADTQYF.

The chain has TRBV5-1 and TRBJ2-7, with D uncertain. Germline loops: CDR1 SGHRS, CDR2 YFSETQ. V was pared by 0 bases and J by 2 bases, with 6 bases between. The CDR3 totals 13 residues. The CDR3, as DNA: TGCGCCAGCAGCTTGGGCGGCCCCTACGAGCAGTACTTC. It encodes CASSLGGPYEQYF.

The J gene is TRBJ1-6, the V gene TRBV5-5; TRBD1 matches 7 bases. V lost 2 bases and J lost 0; bases outside the gene matches: 8. Germline CDR1 is SGHKS and CDR2 is YYEKEE (reference sequence). The CDR3 contains 18 residues. This CDR3 reads CASSFGQDEFSYNSPLHF. The CDR3 DNA sequence: TGTGCCAGCAGCTTCGGACAGGACGAATTCTCCTATAATTCACCCCTCCACTTT.

V gene TRBV3-1 (or the pseudogene TRBV3-2) combines with J gene TRBJ1-4, with 9 bases lining up with TRBD1. Germline CDR1 reads LGHDT; CDR2 reads YNNKEL (reference sequence). The CDR3 covers 16 residues. The J segment lost 1 base and the V segment lost 2 bases, leaving 2 bases of the junction unmatched. The CDR3 is CASSQRQGGTNEKLFF. DNA for the CDR3: TGTGCCAGCAGCCAAAGACAGGGGGGAACTAATGAAAAACTGTTTTTT.

CDR3 in amino acids: CASSPIERGGNTIYF. DNA of the CDR3: TGTGCCAGCAGCCCGATTGAGCGAGGGGGAAACACCATATATTTT. The rearrangement joins TRBV7-9 to TRBJ1-3, with no clear D. The CDR3 has 15 residues. The V gene's germline CDR1 is SEHNR and CDR2 FQNEAQ (reference sequence). V was clipped by 5 bases and J by 4 bases, with 15 bases between them.

This chain links TRBV7-2 with TRBJ2-5, with TRBD2 matching 7 bases. J gave up 1 base and V 3 bases, and 2 bases lay outside the gene matches. This CDR3 has 14 residues. Germline V gives CDR1 SGHTA, CDR2 FQGNSA. In DNA form, the CDR3 reads TGTGCCAGCAGCTTTGGGGGGGGCCAAGAGACCCAGTACTTC. Translated: CASSFGGGQETQYF.

The V and J genes are TRBV12-3 or TRBV12-4 and TRBJ1-2, with D hard to call. There are 13 residues in the CDR3. Trimming removed 2 bases at V and 8 bases at J, with 12 bases between. CDR3 residues: CASSLNRQAGYTF. The CDR3 DNA is TGTGCCAGCAGTTTAAACCGTCAAGCGGGCTACACCTTC.

This sequence joins TRBV9 and TRBJ2-3, with TRBD2 identical over 14 bases. The trim removed 6 bases at V and 2 bases at J, leaving 8 bases unmatched. CDR1 and CDR2 from the germline V gene are SGDLS and YYNGEE. There are 17 residues in the CDR3. The CDR3 DNA sequence: TGTGCCAGCACCCCTGGGACTAGCGGGGGATACACAGATACGCAGTATTTT. It yields the protein CASTPGTSGGYTDTQYF. Looking up the rest from reference TRBV9 and TRBJ2-3 gives the full variable domain: DSGVTQTPKHLITATGQRVTLRCSPRSGDLSVYWYQQSLDQGLQFLIQYYNGEERAKGNILERFSAQQFPDLHSELNLSSLELGDSALYFCASTPGTSGGYTDTQYFGPGTRLTVL.

V is TRBV5-1 and J is TRBJ2-5, with a tentative D call TRBD2 (6 bases). The CDR3 sequence is 17 residues long. Trimming left V 5 bases short and J 0 bases short, with 20 bases between. Per the germline V gene, CDR1 is SGHRS and CDR2 is YFSETQ. The DNA for the CDR3 is TGCGCCAGCAGGGAGGGGTCGGGCAGACTGTACCAAGAGACCCAGTACTTC. Translating it yields CASREGSGRLYQETQYF.

The chain is built from TRBV7-9 and TRBJ1-4, with 10 bases that match TRBD1. V was pared by 2 bases and J by 7 bases, with 4 bases of the junction left unmatched. The CDR3 is 15 amino acids. Germline V gives CDR1 SEHNR, CDR2 FQNEAQ (reference sequence). The CDR3 coding sequence is TGTGCCAGCAGCTTAACCGGACAGGGGGGTGAAAAACTGTTTTTT. Encoded protein: CASSLTGQGGEKLFF.

The J gene is TRBJ1-4, the V gene TRBV12-5; D unresolved. V was clipped by 0 bases and J by 5 bases, with 13 bases between them. Germline V gene sequence: CDR1 LGHNT, CDR2 FRNRAP. The CDR3 loop spans 16 amino acids. The CDR3 nucleotides are TGTGCTAGTGGTTTGGTACTCGGTCCGATAAATGAAAAACTGTTTTTT. As protein: CASGLVLGPINEKLFF.

The rearrangement links TRBV28 to TRBJ1-5; no definite D call. Deletions cut 3 bases from V and 1 base from J, with 10 bases between. Germline V gene lookup returns CDR1 MDHEN and CDR2 SYDVKM. The CDR3 runs 15 residues. CDR3 protein: CASSFTDGSNQPQHF. The DNA of the CDR3 is TGTGCCAGCAGTTTTACCGACGGGAGCAATCAGCCCCAGCATTTT.